The source of this T cell receptor (beta chain) is a study of T cell changes during pregnancy in multiple sclerosis. Using immunoSEQ multiplex PCR, the repertoire was profiled, and TCRdb retains in-frame clones only, with some absent. The sample gives about 77,000 clones, 93% of which show up once; around 2.6% is in the top ten. The CDR3 length is 14 residues. Germline V gene sequence: CDR1 MNHNS, CDR2 SASEGT. Trimming left V 8 bases short and J 5 bases short, with 16 bases between. The origin of this receptor is a female donor in good health, enrolled as a control in a pregnancy study. This specimen consisted of peripheral blood, obtained after pregnancy. The rearrangement uses TRBV6-1 and TRBJ2-1; D is unresolved. CDR3 amino acids: CASCPTILNNEQFF. The CDR3 nucleotides read TGTGCCAGCTGCCCCACTATACTTAACAATGAGCAGTTCTTC.